A selection of T cell receptor beta chains follows, all from one sample in a study of T cell changes during pregnancy in multiple sclerosis. Here immunoSEQ multiplex PCR was the method, and the copy in TCRdb shows in-frame clones only, minus some. The profile shows about 75,000 clones, about nine tenths of them singletons. The sample here was CD4+ T cells from peripheral blood mononuclear cells, taken before pregnancy. These receptor sequences come from a female donor with multiple sclerosis, enrolled in a pregnancy study. The CDR3 runs from the conserved cysteine through the conserved F or W. The D gene is left open where the match is weak. A row's size may be missing; if present it is once, few, many or a size class.

j_call d_call v_call clone_size cdr3_aa
TRBJ1-5 TRBD1 TRBV5-1 once CASSLAGQRNQPQHF
TRBJ2-5 NA TRBV2 NA CASSEQGQETQYF
TRBJ2-1 TRBD2 TRBV2 NA CASSPSTSARDNEQFF
TRBJ1-5 TRBD1 TRBV7-9 NA CASSLAPPGGHNQPQHF
TRBJ1-2 NA TRBV4-3 NA CASSQDDQGGYYGYTF
TRBJ2-5 NA TRBV28 NA CASTLGGGRQETQYF
TRBJ2-7 TRBD1 TRBV6-1 NA CASSVDRAFYEQYF
TRBJ2-7 NA TRBV11-3 NA CASSRGWSYEQYF
TRBJ2-3 TRBD2 TRBV5-1 NA CASSLGGGRSTDTQYF
TRBJ1-2 TRBD1 TRBV5-1 NA CASSLEGAWGYTF
TRBJ2-3 TRBD1 TRBV29-1 once CSFGQGSDTQYF
TRBJ1-1 NA TRBV11-2 NA CASSPRSWNTEAFF
TRBJ1-3 TRBD1 TRBV28 NA CASSFYTGGGGNTIYF
TRBJ1-2 TRBD1 TRBV7-2 NA CASSLDRGGGYTF
TRBJ1-1 TRBD1 TRBV19 NA CASSIGQGARAFF
TRBJ2-1 NA TRBV5-1 NA CASTTGSHSSYNEQFF
TRBJ2-3 TRBD2 TRBV5-1 NA CASSLFFSSGTTDTQYF
TRBJ2-5 TRBD2 TRBV27 NA CASSRGTRETQYF
TRBJ2-3 TRBD2 TRBV7-9 NA CASSFTSGGGDTQYF
TRBJ2-3 NA TRBV4-1 NA CASSQGGLSLQQSDTQYF
TRBJ1-2 TRBD1 TRBV6-5 NA CASGTGARALTF
TRBJ1-2 TRBD1 TRBV19 once CASSVGTGVGYTF
TRBJ1-2 NA TRBV11-2 NA CASSVGRPNYGYTF
TRBJ1-5 NA TRBV7-8 NA CASSLVQGGDNQPQHF
TRBJ1-2 NA TRBV19 NA CASSMFSREGYGYTF
TRBJ1-5 NA TRBV7-9 NA CASSLASGRVGSNQPQHF
TRBJ1-6 NA TRBV9 once CASSPGSNGSPLHF
TRBJ2-5 NA TRBV18 NA CASSPRSGHPQETQYF
TRBJ1-4 NA TRBV5-4 NA CASSEGATNEKLFF
TRBJ2-7 NA TRBV20-1 NA CSAQGPGEQYF
TRBJ2-7 TRBD2 TRBV28 NA CASSSRLAGEQYF
TRBJ1-1 NA TRBV27 NA CATGEGGYGTEAFF
TRBJ1-2 NA TRBV6-1 NA CASRREGNYGYTF
TRBJ2-1 NA TRBV9 NA CASSVAWTGGHNEQFF
TRBJ2-3 TRBD2 TRBV19 NA CASRRAGLAGVKDTQYF
TRBJ2-3 TRBD2 TRBV5-4 NA CASSSGTSGRNTDTQYF
TRBJ1-2 NA TRBV19 NA CASSSRFDRRYGYTF
TRBJ2-3 TRBD1 TRBV5-6 NA CASSGQVDTQYF
TRBJ2-1 TRBD2 TRBV5-4 NA CASSFGLAGYNEQFF
TRBJ2-3 TRBD2 TRBV5-4 NA CASSPGTSGRTDTQYF
TRBJ1-2 NA TRBV28 once CASSSNFPGSAYGYTF
TRBJ1-2 NA TRBV27 once CASSPLGGQGYGYTF
TRBJ1-1 NA TRBV6-1 NA CASSTTPNTEAFF
TRBJ2-3 NA TRBV9 NA CASSVIGGTADTQYF
TRBJ2-1 TRBD2 TRBV5-4 NA CATRQRGGSSNEQFF
TRBJ1-1 NA TRBV20-1 NA CSVNKNTEAFF
TRBJ2-3 NA TRBV5-4 NA CASSQRTDTDTQYF
TRBJ2-7 NA TRBV6-5 NA CASSSPGSNYEQYF
TRBJ2-2 TRBD2 TRBV5-1 NA CASSSTGTSGGTANTGELFF